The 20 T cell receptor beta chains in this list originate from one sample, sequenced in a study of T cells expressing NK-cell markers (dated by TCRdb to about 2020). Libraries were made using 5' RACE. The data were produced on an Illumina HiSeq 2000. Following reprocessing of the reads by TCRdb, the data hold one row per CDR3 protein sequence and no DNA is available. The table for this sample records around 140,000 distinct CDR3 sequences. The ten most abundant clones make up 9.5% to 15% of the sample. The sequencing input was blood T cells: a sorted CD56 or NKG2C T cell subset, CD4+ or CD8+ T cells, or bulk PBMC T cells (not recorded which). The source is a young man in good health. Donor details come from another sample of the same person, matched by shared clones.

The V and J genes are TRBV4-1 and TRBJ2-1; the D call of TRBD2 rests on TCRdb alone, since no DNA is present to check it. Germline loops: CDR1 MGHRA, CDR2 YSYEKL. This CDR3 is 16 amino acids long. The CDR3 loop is CASSHTSGSSYNEQFF.

CDR3 sequence: CASSLLAGEGGNEQFF. The V and J genes are TRBV27 and TRBJ2-1; TCRdb proposes TRBD2, but this gene call is untestable without DNA. CDR3 length equals 16 residues. Germline V lookup: CDR1 MNHEY, CDR2 SMNVEV (reference sequence).

The CDR3 spells CASSFVGPNEKLFF. This chain uses TRBV12-3 or TRBV12-4 with TRBJ1-4. The CDR3 is 14 residues long.

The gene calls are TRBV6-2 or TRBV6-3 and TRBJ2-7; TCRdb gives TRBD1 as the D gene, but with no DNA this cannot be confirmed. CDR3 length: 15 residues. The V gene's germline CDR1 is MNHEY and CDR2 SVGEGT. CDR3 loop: CASSYRQGTAYEQYF.

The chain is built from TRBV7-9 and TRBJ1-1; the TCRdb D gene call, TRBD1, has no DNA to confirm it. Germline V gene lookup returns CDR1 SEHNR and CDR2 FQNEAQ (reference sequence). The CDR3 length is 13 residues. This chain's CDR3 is CASSSTGARDAFF.

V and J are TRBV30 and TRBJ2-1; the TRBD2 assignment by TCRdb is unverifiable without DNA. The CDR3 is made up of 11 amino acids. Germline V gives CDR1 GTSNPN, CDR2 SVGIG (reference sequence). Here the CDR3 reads CAWLVGNEQFF.

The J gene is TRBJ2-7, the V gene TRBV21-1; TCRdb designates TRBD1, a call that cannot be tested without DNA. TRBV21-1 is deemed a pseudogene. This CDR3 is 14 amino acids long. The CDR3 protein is CASSKTGLTYEQYF.

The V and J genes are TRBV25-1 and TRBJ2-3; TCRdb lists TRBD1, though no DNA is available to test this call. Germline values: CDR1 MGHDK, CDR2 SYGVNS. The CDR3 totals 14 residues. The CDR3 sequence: CASSEGQGTDTQYF. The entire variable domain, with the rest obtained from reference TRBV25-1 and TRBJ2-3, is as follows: EADIYQTPRYLVIGTGKKITLECSQTMGHDKMYWYQQDPGMELHLIHYSYGVNSTEKGDLSSESTVSRIRTEHFPLTLESARPSHTSQYLCASSEGQGTDTQYFGPGTRLTVL.

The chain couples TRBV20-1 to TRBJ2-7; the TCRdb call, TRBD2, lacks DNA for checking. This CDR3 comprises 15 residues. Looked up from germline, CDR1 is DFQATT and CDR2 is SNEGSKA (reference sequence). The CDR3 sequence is CSASDTVADSYEQYF.

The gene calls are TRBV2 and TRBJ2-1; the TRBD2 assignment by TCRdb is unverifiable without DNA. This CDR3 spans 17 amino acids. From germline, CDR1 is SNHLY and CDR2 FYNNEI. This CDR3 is CASIKREGPGLRNEQFF.

The CDR3 spells CASSSIDSTYNEQFF. The rearrangement joins TRBV6-5 to TRBJ2-1. CDR1 and CDR2 from the germline V gene are MNHEY and SVGAGI. This CDR3 region has 15 residues.

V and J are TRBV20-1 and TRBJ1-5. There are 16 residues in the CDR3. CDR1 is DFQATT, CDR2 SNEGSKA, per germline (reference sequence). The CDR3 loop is CSASRPGLISNQPQHF.

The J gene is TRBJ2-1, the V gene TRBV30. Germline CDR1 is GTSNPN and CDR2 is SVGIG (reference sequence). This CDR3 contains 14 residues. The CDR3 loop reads CAWKHQFSYNEQFF.

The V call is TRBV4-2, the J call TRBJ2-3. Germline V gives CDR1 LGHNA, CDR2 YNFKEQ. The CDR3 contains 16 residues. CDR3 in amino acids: CASSQDQTDGTDTQYF.

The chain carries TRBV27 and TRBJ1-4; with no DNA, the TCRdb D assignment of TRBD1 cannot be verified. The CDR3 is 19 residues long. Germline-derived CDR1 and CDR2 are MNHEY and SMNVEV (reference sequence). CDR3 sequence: CASSLKWGHALGGNEKLFF.

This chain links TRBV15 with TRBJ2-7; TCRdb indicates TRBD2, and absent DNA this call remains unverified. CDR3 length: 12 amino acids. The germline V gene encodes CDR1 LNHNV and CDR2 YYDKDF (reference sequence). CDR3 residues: CATSSGSSEQYF.

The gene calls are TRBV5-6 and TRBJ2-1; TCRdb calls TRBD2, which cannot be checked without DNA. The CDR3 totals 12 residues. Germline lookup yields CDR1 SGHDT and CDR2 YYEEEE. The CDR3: CASSLGGLEQFF.

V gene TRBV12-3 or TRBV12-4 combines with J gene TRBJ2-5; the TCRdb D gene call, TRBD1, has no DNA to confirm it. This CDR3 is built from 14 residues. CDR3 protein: CASSFGTAQETQYF.

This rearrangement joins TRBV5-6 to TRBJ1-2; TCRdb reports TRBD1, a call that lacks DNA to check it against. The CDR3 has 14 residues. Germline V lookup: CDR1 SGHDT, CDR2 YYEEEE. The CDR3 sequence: CASSLAAGARGYTF.

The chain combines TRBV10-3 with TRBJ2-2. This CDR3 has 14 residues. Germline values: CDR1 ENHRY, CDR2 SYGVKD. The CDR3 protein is CAISDSSSTGELFF.